This T cell receptor (beta chain) was identified during a study of human T cells and chemical hapten exposure. As for the study in general: Across its roughly 24 weeks, the study gave patients weekly diphenylcyclopropenone doses to the scalp. Study-level results: In comparison with controls, expanded TCRs gave rise to a significantly larger number of large CDR3 similarity clusters.

Stated time point: patch test 3, about 24 weeks after DPC sensitization. Noted treatment: therapeutic diphenylcyclopropenone sensitization with weekly scalp DPC. The authors' total RNA extraction used unfractionated whole blood. TCRdb fed the RACE reads into MiXCR, producing one record per CDR3 protein. The sample lists over 55,000 distinct CDR3 sequences, around 10% seen once, with roughly 1.4% in the top ten. With respect to this clonotype: Its specificity is unknown.

This TCR was sampled from a woman in her 50s with alopecia areata. Some clones in this sample may be carry-over from other donors' samples. Sequences were derived from whole blood, sampled in connection with sensitization to the hapten diphenylcyclopropenone (DPC).

The CDR3 region is CASRGSGGAGDTQYF. CDR3 nucleotides: TGCGCCAGCAGAGGCAGCGGGGGGGCCGGAGATACGCAGTATTTT. The rearrangement links TRBV10-2 to TRBJ2-3; TRBD2 aligns across 10 bases. The CDR3 runs to 15 residues. The germline V gene has CDR1 WSHSY and CDR2 SAAADI. V shed 6 bases and J 5 bases; nucleotides not matched to a gene: 8.